This TCR beta chain derives from a study of T-cell memory formation after mild COVID-19 (dated by TCRdb to the early 2020s). About the investigation overall: TCR sequence clusters from the two donors were found to be largely donor specific. T-cell clones expanding and contracting after mild COVID-19 in a couple of donors were tracked by longitudinal TCRalpha and TCRbeta repertoire sequencing. Two young, previously healthy adult volunteers, one female and one male, were included in the cohort.

This clonotype was found a few times. Its cognate antigen has yet to be identified. No per-base quality is available; no much larger clone lies one base away. Paper-wide results and their limitations: SARS-CoV-2 specificity of the second-wave clones peaking on day 37 was not confirmed. Contracting CD4+ clones were found mainly in CM and EM memory subsets, while CD8+ clones were enriched in EMRA. From day 15 to 85, contracting clones showed balanced CD4/CD8 phenotypes, whereas a second wave of clones that expanded from day 15 to 37 leaned towards CD4+. Some responding clones were detected in pre-infection memory, suggesting pre-existing cross-reactive memory T cells joined the SARS-CoV-2 response. The study covered only two mild cases, and larger cohorts including severe cases with pre-infection samples were considered necessary.

Ficoll-Paque density gradient centrifugation was the method used to isolate PBMCs. The sequencer listed for this sample is Illumina NovaSeq 6000. TCRalpha and TCRbeta cDNA libraries were built by 5'RACE with constant-segment primers, adding sample barcodes and unique molecular identifiers. RNA was extracted from every sample with Trizol reagent. Amplification of the libraries took two PCR steps, and the second step added a second sample barcode plus Illumina TruSeq adapters. Libraries were sequenced on an Illumina NovaSeq with 2 x 150 bp paired-end reads. Per the source publication's procedure: With migec v1.2.7, reads were demultiplexed and then collapsed into UMI-guided consensus sequences. With mixcr v2.1.11, UMI consensuses were aligned to TRA and TRB V and J templates and assembled into clonotypes. A clonotype was counted as expanded or contracted only when both edgeR and NoisET called the clonotype significant, with the noise models trained on biological replicates. For edgeR calls, a false discovery rate-adjusted p below 0.01 and a log2 fold-change threshold of 1 were applied. As an exploratory analysis of dynamics, PCA with hierarchical clustering was applied to max-normalized trajectories of the 1000 most abundant clonotypes. The CD4 or CD8 phenotype of responding clones was assigned using the separately sequenced CD4+ and CD8+ repertoires. Through fastp at Q25 and MiXCR, TCRdb rebuilt clones from the public reads, retaining in-frame beta chains. Entries are consolidated by CDR3 protein sequence, retaining the most common genes and DNA. The V and J calls come from TCRdb's annotation, not from the publication. Here the sample has around 300,000 distinct CDR3 sequences; approximately 8.4% occur a single time. Of the sample, about 20% falls within the top ten clones.

Reading the germline V gene gives CDR1 SGDLS and CDR2 YYNGEE. The cysteine opens and the phenylalanine closes a CDR3 of 13 amino acids. Only the CDR3 DNA stays, 39 bases, in frame from base 1. Sequenced material: PBMCs or a T cell subset sorted from them (not recorded which). The rearranged segments are TRBV9 and TRBJ2-3, with the D gene not confidently named. This TCR was recovered from a man younger than 35 who had mild COVID-19 (a few samples of this study predate the infection). The sample titles of this study are shuffled in the database, so cell type and time point are left out; the donor was told from shared clones. The CDR3 protein: CLPPSPSTDTQYF. The bases are TGTCTGCCACCATCCCCTAGCACAGATACGCAGTATTTT.